These 2 T cell receptor beta chains came from one sample sequenced in a study of control samples from healthy donors and cancer patients. Profiled with immunoSEQ multiplex PCR; TCRdb holds only in-frame clones, not every one. Of approximately 130,000 clones in the sample, about 89% were seen once. Sequenced input: blood. Every receptor here comes from a man in his 60s in good health.

Here the CDR3 reads CASSQSTPLPGTGCWEQFF. CDR3 in DNA: TGCGCCAGCAGTCAATCAACCCCGCTCCCCGGGACAGGGTGTTGGGAGCAGTTCTTC. This chain connects TRBV23-1 to TRBJ2-1, with TRBD1 identical over 9 bases. TRBV23-1 is classed as an ORF, of uncertain function. CDR3 length: 19 residues. J was trimmed by 10 bases and V by 0 bases; bases with no gene match: 19.

The rearrangement links TRBV27 to TRBJ1-3; the D gene is possibly TRBD1 (6 bases). V was trimmed by 5 bases and J by 7 bases, leaving 18 bases between them. The CDR3 consists of 15 residues. From germline, CDR1 is MNHEY and CDR2 SMNVEV (reference sequence). The CDR3 DNA follows: TGTGCCAGCAGTGCAACAGGGATAGGTTGGAACACCATATATTTT. Its protein is CASSATGIGWNTIYF.